This entry describes one T cell receptor beta chain. The CDR3 covers 18 residues. Per the germline V gene, CDR1 is SGHTA and CDR2 is FQGNSA. The V segment lost 1 base and the J segment 1 base; nucleotides outside the gene matches: 6. This entry comes from a study of cytotoxic CD8 clonotypes in ibrutinib-treated CLL. The protocol was immunoSEQ multiplex PCR, while the TCRdb copy is restricted to in-frame clones and leaves out a portion. Of about 300,000 clones listed, about 72% were seen once; the top ten hold about 5.8%. The specimen was PBMCs, collected at disease progression, from a patient treated with ibrutinib. The rearrangement joins TRBV7-2 to TRBJ2-2, with TRBD2 matching 10 bases. The sequence derives from a human donor with chronic lymphocytic leukemia. The CDR3 DNA sequence: TGTGCCAGCAGCTTAGTCTCAAGCGGGAGGGTGAACACCGGGGAGCTGTTTTTT. Its protein is CASSLVSSGRVNTGELFF.